This T cell receptor (beta chain) was captured by sequencing in a study of T-cell reconstitution after alpha-beta-depleted transplantation in children. Findings and limits, study-wide: The study traced high day-60 TCRbeta diversity in some patients to surviving recipient T cells and thymic progenitors. Expanded graft clones, several hundred of them, were reportedly the source of alpha-beta T cells about two months after transplant. After one year, T-cell counts and TCRbeta diversity mostly came from new T cells.

With respect to this clonotype: The target antigen is unknown.

The germline V gene encodes CDR1 DFQATT and CDR2 SNEGSKA (reference sequence). This CDR3 has 13 residues. Trimming left V 5 bases short and J 1 base short, with 10 bases between. The authors prepared the TCRbeta library with unique molecular identifiers. TCRdb itself ran the PCR reads through MiXCR, one entry per CDR3 protein. Seen here are about a million distinct CDR3 sequences, roughly 29% observed once, and the top ten hold roughly 27%. This clonotype was sampled from a boy in the first two years of life who had a stem cell transplant for SCID, so the T cells may come from the graft donor. The chain recombines TRBV20-1 with TRBJ2-3; D is undetermined. Sequenced material: PBMCs, mostly from graft donor cells, taken 360 days after TCRalphabeta/CD19-depleted stem cell transplant. The CDR3 loop is CSAGMGGTDTQYF. The CDR3 region has the DNA TGCAGTGCTGGCATGGGTGGCACAGATACGCAGTATTTT.